The sample holds a few counts of the clone carrying this T cell receptor beta chain. Its antigen is currently unknown. The data were obtained in a study of response to subunit inactivated influenza vaccine. Study results and caveats: The authors suggested that every seasonal influenza vaccination recruits few new T cells.

The germline V gene has CDR1 SGHDN and CDR2 FVKESK. V lost 3 bases, J lost 11 bases, and 10 bases lay in between. This CDR3 is built from 12 residues. TCRdb re-called the RT-PCR reads through MiXCR, storing one row per CDR3 protein. The sample lists hundreds of thousands of distinct CDR3 sequences, about 15% occurring once. The rearrangement links TRBV14 to TRBJ2-2; the D gene is possibly TRBD2 (6 bases). The sequence derives from a man over 45 who received an inactivated influenza vaccine. Source: PBMCs from blood, taken roughly 15 days before vaccination. CDR3 protein: CASSHRENELFF. The CDR3 nucleotides read TGTGCCAGCAGCCATCGGGAGAATGAGCTGTTTTTT.